A single sample is the source of the 10 T cell receptor beta chains below, sequenced in a study of blood T cell repertoires in COVID-19. Sequenced by immunoSEQ multiplex PCR; TCRdb stores in-frame clones only, minus some. The sample lists about 120,000 clones, 60% to 80% occurring once. The sequenced sample was peripheral blood. The receptors shown here come from a human donor in a cohort sampled during active COVID-19.

This chain links TRBV9 with TRBJ2-2; 9 positions agree with TRBD2. The J segment lost 11 bases and the V segment lost 4 bases, leaving 18 bases of the junction unmatched. There are 17 residues in the CDR3. Germline CDR1 SGDLS, CDR2 YYNGEE. This CDR3 reads CASSSTIAGATGGELFF. The DNA for the CDR3 is TGTGCCAGCAGCTCAACAATAGCGGGGGCGACCGGGGGAGAGCTGTTTTTT.

The chain recombines TRBV27 with TRBJ2-5; tentatively, D is TRBD1 (6 bases). Germline lookup yields CDR1 MNHEY and CDR2 SMNVEV (reference sequence). The CDR3 is made up of 15 amino acids. The V gene lost 0 bases and the J gene lost 5 bases, with 13 bases spanning the gap. The CDR3 region is CASSLSRTVKETQYF. Here the CDR3 DNA reads TGTGCCAGCAGTTTATCGAGGACAGTCAAGGAGACCCAGTACTTC.

This clone was seen more than once but under ten times. The chain uses TRBV10-1 and TRBJ2-7; perhaps TRBD1 as D (7 bases). The length of the CDR3 is 13 residues. The germline V and J ends were trimmed by 4 bases and 4 bases, with 11 bases remaining between them. CDR1 and CDR2 from the germline V gene are WNHNN and SYGVQD (reference sequence). CDR3 in amino acids: CASSAAGGYEQYF. Here the CDR3 DNA reads TGCGCCAGCAGTGCGGCAGGGGGGTACGAGCAGTACTTC.

The chain recombines TRBV4-1 with TRBJ1-6; D may be TRBD1 (5 bases). The CDR3 has 15 amino acids. Trimming took off 4 bases at V and 11 bases at J, with 18 bases between the two ends. Germline V gene data show CDR1 as MGHRA and CDR2 as YSYEKL. The CDR3 nucleotides read TGCGCCAGCAGCCGGGACGGGACTCAGAGTGCACCCCTCCACTTT. Protein sequence: CASSRDGTQSAPLHF.

In its sample, this clone was seen a few times. This rearrangement joins TRBV27 to TRBJ2-7; 7 nucleotides agree with TRBD1. J lost 4 bases, V lost 0 bases, and 6 bases had no gene match. In germline, CDR1 is MNHEY, CDR2 SMNVEV (reference sequence). The CDR3 spans 15 residues. CDR3 sequence (DNA): TGTGCCAGCAGTTTATCAGGGGGCGACCTTTACGAGCAGTACTTC. The encoded protein is CASSLSGGDLYEQYF.

The chain carries TRBV11-1 and TRBJ2-7, with D tentatively TRBD1 (5 bases). Germline loops: CDR1 SGHAT, CDR2 FQDESV (reference sequence). V was cut by 3 bases and J by 3 bases, with 6 bases left in between. The CDR3 covers 12 residues. The CDR3 DNA sequence: TGTGCCAGCAGCTTCGACAGCTACGAGCAGTACTTC. Translation: CASSFDSYEQYF.

In its sample, this clone was seen many times. V usage is TRBV7-9 and J usage is TRBJ2-7; D is unresolved. With 1 base removed from V and 3 bases from J, the gap between germline ends came to 10 bases. Germline values: CDR1 SEHNR, CDR2 FQNEAQ (reference sequence). This CDR3 spans 14 amino acids. Here the CDR3 reads CASSLEVGVYEQYF. CDR3 nucleotides: TGTGCCAGCAGCTTAGAGGTAGGAGTCTACGAGCAGTACTTC.

The chain uses TRBV5-8 and TRBJ2-3; no clear D gene. The germline gives CDR1 SGHTS, CDR2 YDEGEE. The CDR3 totals 14 residues. V gave up 0 bases and J gave up 2 bases, with 7 bases separating them. The CDR3 nucleotides read TGTGCCAGCAGCTTGGCTACTTACACAGATACGCAGTATTTT. Protein product: CASSLATYTDTQYF.

This chain links TRBV15 with TRBJ2-7; 11 bases line up with TRBD1. In germline, CDR1 is LNHNV, CDR2 YYDKDF (reference sequence). The CDR3 loop spans 15 amino acids. V lost 3 bases to trimming and J lost 4 bases; unmatched junction nucleotides: 5. CDR3 amino acids: CATSRGQGVVYEQYF. The CDR3 coding sequence is TGTGCCACCAGCAGGGGACAGGGGGTTGTATACGAGCAGTACTTC.

The gene calls are TRBV3-1 (or the pseudogene TRBV3-2) and TRBJ2-7, with D possibly being TRBD1 (5 bases). Per the germline V gene, CDR1 is LGHDT and CDR2 is YNNKEL (reference sequence). This CDR3 comprises 13 residues. Trimming cost V 1 base and J 6 bases, with 10 bases left between them. CDR3 region: CASSQVAGSEQYF. The CDR3 DNA reads as TGTGCCAGCAGCCAAGTAGCAGGGTCCGAGCAGTACTTC.